Below are 27 T cell receptor beta chains sequenced from a single sample in a study of OX40 agonist ivuxolimab in advanced cancers. Libraries came from the immunoSEQ multiplex PCR assay. TCRdb obtained this table from immuneACCESS and retained in-frame rearrangements with V and J assigned. These tables miss some clones; where compared with another copy, unresolved V genes account for less than half of the shortfall, and the remainder is unexplained. The sample has tens of thousands of clones on record, 84% of them singletons. Of the sample, approximately 7.9% is held by the ten largest clones. Material: CD4+ or CD8+ T cells sorted from blood, obtained in a trial of the OX40 agonist ivuxolimab. Source of these receptors: an adult with an advanced solid tumor such as melanoma, head and neck, liver or kidney cancer.

The gene calls are TRBV19 and TRBJ1-2; D may be TRBD1 (5 bases). V lost 1 base and J lost 9, with 18 bases in between. The CDR3 has 15 amino acids. Germline CDR1 is LNHDA and CDR2 is SQIVND (reference sequence). The DNA for the CDR3 is TGTGCCAGTAGTATAGGAGGTCGGGGCTCGAGGAGCTACACCTTC. It encodes CASSIGGRGSRSYTF.

This chain connects TRBV7-2 to TRBJ1-5; D is unclear. The length of the CDR3 is 13 residues. Germline assignment: CDR1 SGHTA and CDR2 FQGNSA. Trimming stripped 0 bases from V and 5 bases from J, with 5 bases between. The CDR3 DNA sequence: TGTGCCAGCAGCTTAGCGGAAGATCAGCCCCAGCATTTT. As protein: CASSLAEDQPQHF. Full variable domain (rest looked up from reference TRBV7-2 and TRBJ1-5): GAGVSQSPSNKVTEKGKDVELRCDPISGHTALYWYRQSLGQGLEFLIYFQGNSAPDKSGLPSDRFSAERTGGSVSTLTIQRTQQEDSAVYLCASSLAEDQPQHFGDGTRLSIL.

This chain connects TRBV7-3 to TRBJ1-1; no clear D. Trimming removed 2 bases at V and 0 bases at J, with 4 bases between. Germline CDR1 reads SGHTA; CDR2 reads FQGTGA. The CDR3 contains 13 residues. For the CDR3, the DNA is TGTGCCAGCAGCTTAGGGATGAACACTGAAGCTTTCTTT. Translating gives CASSLGMNTEAFF.

V gene TRBV19 combines with J gene TRBJ1-4; the D is unclear. With 6 bases removed from V and 4 bases from J, the gap between germline ends came to 9 bases. This CDR3 is 13 amino acids long. Germline CDR1 and CDR2: LNHDA and SQIVND (reference sequence). CDR3: CASRLRGNEKLFF. The CDR3, as DNA: TGTGCCAGTAGACTTCGGGGTAATGAAAAACTGTTTTTT.

V usage is TRBV5-6 and J usage is TRBJ2-5; D uncertain. There are 11 residues in the CDR3. Germline CDR1 SGHDT, CDR2 YYEEEE. Trimming took 1 base from V and 5 from J, leaving 3 bases between them. The CDR3 loop is CASSLYETQYF. CDR3 bases: TGTGCCAGCAGCTTGTATGAGACCCAGTACTTC.

J is TRBJ1-6 and V is TRBV6-5; D perhaps matches TRBD1 (5 bases). Looked up from germline, CDR1 is MNHEY and CDR2 is SVGAGI. V lost 7 bases to trimming and J lost 7 bases, with 14 bases between them. The CDR3 has 14 amino acids. The CDR3 here is CASTPGRGNSPLHF. CDR3 DNA sequence: TGTGCCAGCACCCCGGGACGGGGGAATTCACCCCTCCACTTT.

This sequence joins TRBV7-9 and TRBJ1-2; no firm D call. The V gene lost 5 bases and the J gene lost 3 bases, with 13 bases spanning the gap. The CDR3 has 14 amino acids. Per germline, CDR1 SEHNR and CDR2 FQNEAQ (reference sequence). The CDR3 region has the DNA TGTGCCAGCAGCCTAGACATTGAACACTATGGCTACACCTTC. Its protein product is CASSLDIEHYGYTF. The variable domain in full, with the rest retrieved from reference TRBV7-9 and TRBJ1-2, is DTGVSQNPRHKITKRGQNVTFRCDPISEHNRLYWYRQTLGQGPEFLTYFQNEAQLEKSRLLSDRFSAERPKGSFSTLEIQRTEQGDSAMYLCASSLDIEHYGYTFGSGTRLTVV.

The CDR3 loop reads CASSRPGILHRSTGELFF. CDR3 in DNA: TGTGCCAGCTCAAGACCGGGAATCCTCCACAGGAGCACCGGGGAGCTGTTTTTT. This chain links TRBV18 with TRBJ2-2; perhaps D is TRBD1 or TRBD2 (5 bases each). There are 18 residues in the CDR3. Trimming left V 5 bases short and J 4 bases short, with 23 bases between. CDR1 and CDR2 from the germline V gene are KGHSH and LQKENI.

The chain is built from TRBV7-8 and TRBJ2-5; weak D call: TRBD2 (5 bases). The V gene's germline CDR1 is SGHVS and CDR2 FQNEAQ. The CDR3 extends over 16 amino acids. V was pared by 5 bases and J by 5 bases, with 21 bases between. The CDR3 sequence: CASSPSLPVGSETQYF. The CDR3, as DNA: TGTGCCAGCAGCCCGTCTTTGCCGGTGGGGAGTGAGACCCAGTACTTC.

CDR3 loop: CASTLDPTGEQYF. CDR3 DNA sequence: TGTGCCAGCACCCTTGACCCCACGGGGGAGCAGTACTTC. The chain carries TRBV7-2 and TRBJ2-7; D may be TRBD2 (5 bases). The CDR3 is 13 residues long. The germline CDR1 and CDR2 sequences are SGHTA and FQGNSA. V was trimmed by 7 bases and J by 7 bases, leaving 17 bases between them. Full variable domain (outside the CDR3, taken from reference TRBV7-2 and TRBJ2-7): GAGVSQSPSNKVTEKGKDVELRCDPISGHTALYWYRQSLGQGLEFLIYFQGNSAPDKSGLPSDRFSAERTGGSVSTLTIQRTQQEDSAVYLCASTLDPTGEQYFGPGTRLTVT.

The chain employs TRBV9 and TRBJ2-7, with D maybe TRBD2 (5 bases). The germline V and J ends were trimmed by 3 bases and 7 bases, with 20 bases remaining between them. Germline V gene sequence: CDR1 SGDLS, CDR2 YYNGEE. The CDR3 is made up of 15 amino acids. The CDR3 reads CASSAGTLGEREQYF. In DNA form, the CDR3 reads TGTGCCAGCAGCGCCGGAACGTTGGGAGAAAGGGAGCAGTACTTC. The full variable domain, its missing parts supplied by reference TRBV9 and TRBJ2-7, is DSGVTQTPKHLITATGQRVTLRCSPRSGDLSVYWYQQSLDQGLQFLIQYYNGEERAKGNILERFSAQQFPDLHSELNLSSLELGDSALYFCASSAGTLGEREQYFGPGTRLTVT.

J is TRBJ2-5 and V is TRBV11-3, with 11 bases fitting TRBD2. Looked up from germline, CDR1 is SGHNT and CDR2 is YENEEA. V was pared by 7 bases and J by 2 bases, with 6 bases of the junction left unmatched. The CDR3 totals 15 residues. The DNA of the CDR3 is TGTGCCAGCACCTCGGGACTAGCGGTACAAGAGACCCAGTACTTC. Translated: CASTSGLAVQETQYF.

The CDR3 nucleotides are TGTGCCAGCAGTTACGGGACTTTAACGGACTATGGCTACACCTTC. Translation: CASSYGTLTDYGYTF. J is TRBJ1-2 and V is TRBV6-5, with a possible D match to TRBD1 (5 bases). V was cut by 2 bases and J by 3 bases, with 13 bases left in between. Germline values: CDR1 MNHEY, CDR2 SVGAGI. The CDR3 has 15 amino acids.

The chain carries TRBV2 and TRBJ1-4, with D tentatively TRBD1 (5 bases). Trimming stripped 2 bases from V and 6 bases from J, with 10 bases between. CDR3 length: 14 amino acids. CDR1 is SNHLY, CDR2 FYNNEI, per germline. CDR3 in amino acids: CASSEWQGHEKLFF. CDR3 bases: TGTGCCAGCAGTGAATGGCAGGGCCATGAAAAACTGTTTTTT.

This clone was seen a few times. This CDR3 is CASSQTRGTYNEQFF. The CDR3 nucleotides read TGCGCCAGCAGCCAGACCAGGGGTACCTACAATGAGCAGTTCTTC. The chain is built from TRBV4-1 and TRBJ2-1; D might be TRBD1 (6 bases). V was shortened by 3 bases and J by 2 bases, with 11 bases between the two germline ends. The CDR3 has 15 amino acids. Germline V gene lookup returns CDR1 MGHRA and CDR2 YSYEKL.

The gene calls are TRBV7-9 and TRBJ2-7, with 7 bases lining up with TRBD2. With V trimmed by 5 bases and J by 9 bases, 10 bases remained unmatched. Germline V gene sequence: CDR1 SEHNR, CDR2 FQNEAQ (reference sequence). The CDR3 loop spans 13 amino acids. The CDR3 DNA follows: TGTGCCAGCAGCCCTCGGACACCGGGGGGGCAGTACTTC. Translating it yields CASSPRTPGGQYF.

V is TRBV5-1 and J is TRBJ2-7; D uncertain. Germline assignment: CDR1 SGHRS and CDR2 YFSETQ. Between the trimmed V and J ends, which lost 1 base and 5 bases, there was a span of 7 bases. There are 12 residues in the CDR3. The DNA for the CDR3 is TGCGCCAGCAGCTTGATACCGGACGAGCAGTACTTC. Translated, it gives CASSLIPDEQYF.

The V gene is TRBV9, the J gene TRBJ2-1; 8 nucleotides line up with TRBD2. The germline V gene encodes CDR1 SGDLS and CDR2 YYNGEE. CDR3 length: 16 residues. Trimming at V came to 1 base and at J to 7 bases, leaving 10 bases not matched to a gene. The CDR3, as DNA: TGTGCCAGCAGCGTAAGGGTCGCGGGGGGTGGAAATGAGCAGTTCTTC. It translates to CASSVRVAGGGNEQFF.

The J gene is TRBJ1-2, the V gene TRBV5-5; D is uncertain. The CDR3 covers 11 residues. The V and J ends lost 1 base and 13 bases respectively, with 11 bases between them. Germline-derived CDR1 and CDR2 are SGHKS and YYEKEE (reference sequence). CDR3 protein: CASSLRGAATF. CDR3 in DNA: TGTGCCAGCAGCTTGAGAGGCGCCGCCACCTTC.

CDR3 amino acids: CASSPPARGIGEQFF. The CDR3 DNA follows: TGTGCCAGCTCACCACCTGCCAGGGGAATAGGTGAGCAGTTCTTC. V usage is TRBV18 and J usage is TRBJ2-1, with D perhaps TRBD1 (6 bases). This CDR3 has 15 residues. CDR1 is KGHSH and CDR2 is LQKENI in the germline V gene. The ends were cut back, 0 bases at V and 9 bases at J, with 15 bases in the middle.

V gene TRBV25-1 combines with J gene TRBJ1-2; a weak D match, TRBD1 (5 bases). Germline V gives CDR1 MGHDK, CDR2 SYGVNS. V gave up 3 bases and J gave up 3 bases, with 8 bases separating them. The CDR3 loop spans 13 amino acids. The CDR3 reads CASSDSRDYGYTF. Written as DNA, the CDR3 is TGTGCCAGCAGTGATTCCAGGGACTATGGCTACACCTTC.

The rearrangement uses TRBV6-5 and TRBJ1-6; no reliable D call. V was clipped by 2 bases and J by 14 bases, with 10 bases between them. Germline CDR1 reads MNHEY; CDR2 reads SVGAGI. This CDR3 spans 12 amino acids. The CDR3 loop reads CASSYRGGTLHF. For the CDR3, the DNA is TGTGCCAGCAGTTACCGCGGAGGGACCCTCCACTTT.

The chain has TRBV25-1 and TRBJ1-6; possible D gene TRBD1, 6 bases. V lost 2 bases to trimming and J lost 7 bases, with 18 bases between them. CDR1 is MGHDK and CDR2 is SYGVNS in the germline V gene. This CDR3 contains 17 residues. This CDR3 is CASSESRGGLVNSPLHF. CDR3 nucleotide sequence: TGTGCCAGCAGTGAAAGTAGGGGGGGGTTAGTGAATTCACCCCTCCACTTT.

The rearrangement joins TRBV4-3 to TRBJ2-2; no firm D call. The CDR3 extends over 15 amino acids. V lost 4 bases, J lost 6 bases, and 15 bases lay in between. Germline loops: CDR1 LGHNA, CDR2 YSLEER. DNA of the CDR3: TGCGCCAGCAGCCGCTCCGTGAGCCTTTCCGGGGAGCTGTTTTTT. It encodes CASSRSVSLSGELFF.

The gene calls are TRBV18 and TRBJ2-5; D unresolved. Looked up from germline, CDR1 is KGHSH and CDR2 is LQKENI. This CDR3 spans 14 amino acids. V was pared by 0 bases and J by 5 bases, with 10 bases between. CDR3 sequence reads: CASSPPPYGETQYF. The CDR3 DNA reads as TGTGCCAGCTCACCACCACCTTACGGGGAGACCCAGTACTTC.

V usage is TRBV18 and J usage is TRBJ2-1; D is possibly TRBD1 (6 bases). This CDR3 is built from 16 residues. Germline CDR1 KGHSH, CDR2 LQKENI. V lost 2 bases to trimming and J lost 5 bases, with 16 bases between them. The CDR3: CASSPTTGDLHNEQFF. The CDR3 bases are TGTGCCAGCTCACCAACGACAGGAGACCTTCACAATGAGCAGTTCTTC. The full variable domain, its missing parts supplied by reference TRBV18 and TRBJ2-1, is NAGVMQNPRHLVRRRGQEARLRCSPMKGHSHVYWYRQLPEEGLKFMVYLQKENIIDESGMPKERFSAEFPKEGPSILRIQQVVRGDSAAYFCASSPTTGDLHNEQFFGPGTRLTVL.

In regard to this clone: The junction shows a germline mismatch at one end, possibly a read error. This chain links TRBV13 with TRBJ2-7; D may be TRBD1 (5 bases). CDR3 size: 11 residues. Per the germline V gene, CDR1 is PRHDT and CDR2 is FYEKMQ (reference sequence). This CDR3 is CASSLAGEQYF. The CDR3 DNA follows: TGTGCCAGCAGTTTAGCAGGGGAGCAGTACTTC. Full variable domain (remainder filled in from reference TRBV13 and TRBJ2-7): AAGVIQSPRHLIKEKRETATLKCYPIPRHDTVYWYQQGPGQDPQFLISFYEKMQSDKGSIPDRFSAQQFSDYHSELNMSSLELGDSALYFCASSLAGEQYFGPGTRLTVT.